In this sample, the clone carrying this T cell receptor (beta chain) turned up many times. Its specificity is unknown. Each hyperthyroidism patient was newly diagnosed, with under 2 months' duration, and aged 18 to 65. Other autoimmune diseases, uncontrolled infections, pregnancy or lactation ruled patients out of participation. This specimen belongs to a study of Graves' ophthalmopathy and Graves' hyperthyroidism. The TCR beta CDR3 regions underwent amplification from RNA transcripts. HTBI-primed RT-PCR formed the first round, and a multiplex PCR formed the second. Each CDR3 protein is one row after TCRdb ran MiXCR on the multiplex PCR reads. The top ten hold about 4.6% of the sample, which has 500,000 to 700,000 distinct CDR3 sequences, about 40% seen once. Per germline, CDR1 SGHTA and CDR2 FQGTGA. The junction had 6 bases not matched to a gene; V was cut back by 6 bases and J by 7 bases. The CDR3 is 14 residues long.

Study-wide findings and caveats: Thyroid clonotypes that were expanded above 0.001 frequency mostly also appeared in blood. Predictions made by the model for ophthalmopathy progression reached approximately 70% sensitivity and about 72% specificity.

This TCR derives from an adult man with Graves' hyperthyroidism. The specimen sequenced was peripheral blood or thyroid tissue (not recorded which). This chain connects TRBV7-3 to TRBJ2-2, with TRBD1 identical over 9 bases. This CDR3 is CASRAQGASGELFF. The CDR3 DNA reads TGTGCCAGCAGGGCACAGGGGGCGAGCGGGGAGCTGTTTTTT. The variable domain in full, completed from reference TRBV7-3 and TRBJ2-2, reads GAGVSQTPSNKVTEKGKYVELRCDPISGHTALYWYRQSLGQGPEFLIYFQGTGAADDSGLPNDRFFAVRPEGSVSTLKIQRTERGDSAVYLCASRAQGASGELFFGEGSRLTVL.